Below, 28 T cell receptor beta chains from the same sample are listed, as sequenced in a study of CD8 T cells in Susac syndrome. RNA was extracted with the RNeasy kit, and a quantity of roughly 0.5 to 1 ug was reverse transcribed using random hexamers. TCRdb re-called the immunoSEQ multiplex PCR reads through MiXCR, storing one row per CDR3 protein. The sample lists around 140,000 distinct CDR3 sequences; roughly 95% were seen once. The sequenced material came from CD4+ T cells from PBMCs. The receptors were gathered from a human donor with multiple sclerosis.

The genes are TRBV27 and TRBJ2-1, with 7 positions matching TRBD1. Looked up from germline, CDR1 is MNHEY and CDR2 is SMNVEV (reference sequence). This CDR3 is 12 amino acids long. V shed 6 bases and J 12 bases; nucleotides not matched to a gene: 8. In nucleotides, the CDR3 is TGTGCCAGCAGGACAGGGTATAGTGTGCAGTTCTTC. It is translated as CASRTGYSVQFF.

The gene calls are TRBV12-3 or TRBV12-4 and TRBJ2-1; 7 nucleotides line up with TRBD2. V dropped 3 bases and J dropped 12; count of bases not matched to a gene: 5. The CDR3 runs to 12 residues. CDR3 residues: CASSFAPGGQFF. In nucleotides, the CDR3 is TGTGCCAGCAGTTTCGCGCCGGGGGGGCAGTTCTTC.

This rearrangement joins TRBV10-3 to TRBJ1-5, with TRBD1 matching over 10 bases. Germline trimming cut 10 bases from V and 5 bases from J; bases unmatched to any gene: 8. This CDR3 region has 14 residues. CDR1 and CDR2 from the germline V gene are ENHRY and SYGVKD. The CDR3 loop reads CATASGTGDQPQHF. The CDR3 DNA sequence: TGTGCCACTGCCTCCGGGACAGGGGATCAGCCCCAGCATTTT.

The rearrangement uses TRBV3-1 and TRBJ2-7, with D hard to call. The CDR3 has 13 amino acids. Trimming took 5 bases from V and 1 from J, leaving 9 bases between them. Germline CDR1 reads LGHDT; CDR2 reads YNNKEL (reference sequence). The chain's CDR3 is CASSGPWSYEQYF. The DNA of the CDR3 is TGTGCCAGCAGCGGCCCGTGGTCCTACGAGCAGTACTTC.

The V and J genes are TRBV5-4 and TRBJ1-1, with no clear D. Germline CDR1 and CDR2: SGHNT and YYREEE (reference sequence). CDR3 length: 14 amino acids. V dropped 0 bases and J dropped 1 base, with 7 bases sitting between them. The chain's CDR3 is CASSLAGRNTEAFF. CDR3 in DNA: TGTGCCAGCAGCTTGGCCGGGAGGAACACTGAAGCTTTCTTT.

The count of this clonotype is one. The gene calls are TRBV5-1 and TRBJ2-2; weak D call: TRBD2 (5 bases). Per germline, CDR1 SGHRS and CDR2 YFSETQ. V was cut by 2 bases and J by 0 bases, with 8 bases left in between. There are 15 residues in the CDR3. CDR3 sequence (DNA): TGCGCCAGCAGCTTAGACGGGGCGAACACCGGGGAGCTGTTTTTT. Translation: CASSLDGANTGELFF. The full variable domain, rest sourced from reference TRBV5-1 and TRBJ2-2, is KAGVTQTPRYLIKTRGQQVTLSCSPISGHRSVSWYQQTPGQGLQFLFEYFSETQRNKGNFPGRFSGRQFSNSRSEMNVSTLELGDSALYLCASSLDGANTGELFFGEGSRLTVL.

The chain links TRBV20-1 to TRBJ1-2; 10 nucleotides match TRBD1. V was pared by 8 bases and J by 6 bases, with 3 bases of the junction left unmatched. The CDR3 loop spans 11 amino acids. Germline CDR1 and CDR2: DFQATT and SNEGSKA (reference sequence). Written as DNA, the CDR3 is TGCAGTTCCGGGACAGGGGATGGCTACACCTTC. It codes for CSSGTGDGYTF.

CDR3 amino acids: CASSVERYPYEQYF. CDR3 sequence (DNA): TGTGCCAGCAGCGTAGAGAGGTACCCCTACGAGCAGTACTTC. The chain couples TRBV9 to TRBJ2-7; D unresolved. In germline, CDR1 is SGDLS, CDR2 YYNGEE. The V and J ends lost 0 bases and 2 bases respectively, with 9 bases between them. The length of the CDR3 is 14 residues.

The J gene is TRBJ2-7, the V gene TRBV20-1, with 10 bases lining up with TRBD1. CDR3 length equals 14 residues. The germline gives CDR1 DFQATT, CDR2 SNEGSKA (reference sequence). The V and J ends lost 4 bases and 0 bases, in that order; junction bases with no gene match: 3. The CDR3 DNA follows: TGCAGTGCTACCCGGGACAGGGGCTCCTACGAGCAGTACTTC. It codes for CSATRDRGSYEQYF.

The chain combines TRBV7-9 with TRBJ1-2; TRBD1 might be the D (5 bases). The CDR3 runs to 13 residues. The V gene lost 7 bases and the J gene lost 5 bases, with 14 bases spanning the gap. Per the germline V gene, CDR1 is SEHNR and CDR2 is FQNEAQ (reference sequence). CDR3 nucleotides: TGTGCCAGCACCCTGACAGCGAGATATGGCTACACCTTC. As protein: CASTLTARYGYTF.

The J gene is TRBJ1-4, the V gene TRBV2; D uncertain. This CDR3 comprises 13 residues. Germline lookup yields CDR1 SNHLY and CDR2 FYNNEI. The V and J ends lost 6 bases and 4 bases respectively, with 9 bases between them. For the CDR3, the DNA is TGTGCCAGCAGGGCAGCCCTTAATGAAAAACTGTTTTTT. Protein: CASRAALNEKLFF. The full variable domain, its missing parts supplied by reference TRBV2 and TRBJ1-4, is EPEVTQTPSHQVTQMGQEVILRCVPISNHLYFYWYRQILGQKVEFLVSFYNNEISEKSEIFDDQFSVERPDGSNFTLKIRSTKLEDSAMYFCASRAALNEKLFFGSGTQLSVL.

V gene TRBV4-3 combines with J gene TRBJ2-7, with 9 positions matching TRBD2. The V gene end was trimmed by 1 base and the J gene end by 0 bases; junction bases not matched to a gene: 10. The CDR3 length is 18 residues. Germline CDR1 LGHNA, CDR2 YSLEER. The CDR3 loop reads CASSQVFLAGSPSYEQYF. As DNA, the CDR3 is TGCGCCAGCAGCCAAGTCTTTCTAGCGGGGTCTCCCTCCTACGAGCAGTACTTC.

This chain uses TRBV29-1 with TRBJ2-5; 9 bases match TRBD2. The germline CDR1 and CDR2 sequences are SQVTM and ANQGSEA. The CDR3 covers 15 residues. The J segment lost 4 bases and the V segment lost 0 bases, leaving 6 bases of the junction unmatched. The CDR3: CSVEEDSGRRETQYF. DNA of the CDR3: TGCAGCGTTGAAGAAGATAGCGGGAGAAGAGAGACCCAGTACTTC.

The gene calls are TRBV29-1 and TRBJ2-3, with 10 bases matching TRBD2. CDR3 length: 15 amino acids. CDR1 and CDR2 (germline): SQVTM, ANQGSEA. The junction had 5 bases not matched to a gene; V was cut back by 2 bases and J by 3 bases. In nucleotides, the CDR3 is TGCAGCGTTGAAAGGCCTAGCGGGAGAACAGATACGCAGTATTTT. Residues: CSVERPSGRTDTQYF.

This chain links TRBV10-3 with TRBJ2-3; perhaps TRBD2 as D (5 bases). This CDR3 region has 13 residues. Germline V gene sequence: CDR1 ENHRY, CDR2 SYGVKD. Trimming removed 3 bases from V and 7 bases from J, with 11 bases in between. The CDR3 region has the DNA TGTGCCATCAGTGACTCACTAGGGAATACGCAGTATTTT. Its protein product is CAISDSLGNTQYF.

J is TRBJ2-3 and V is TRBV20-1; 10 bases fit TRBD2. With V trimmed by 5 bases and J by 4 bases, 9 bases remained unmatched. The CDR3 is 15 residues long. Germline CDR1 and CDR2: DFQATT and SNEGSKA (reference sequence). This CDR3 is CSAPERGGWADTQYF. For the CDR3, the DNA is TGCAGTGCTCCCGAGCGGGGGGGCTGGGCAGATACGCAGTATTTT.

V gene TRBV30 combines with J gene TRBJ1-2, with 9 bases matching TRBD1. Germline V gene lookup returns CDR1 GTSNPN and CDR2 SVGIG (reference sequence). Unmatched junction bases numbered 10, after V lost 3 bases and J lost 8 bases. CDR3 length: 14 residues. CDR3 sequence: CAWSPLTGGGGYTF. CDR3 sequence (DNA): TGTGCCTGGAGCCCGTTAACAGGGGGCGGGGGCTACACCTTC.

The chain is built from TRBV3-1 and TRBJ1-3, with D unresolved. The CDR3 is 15 residues long. The V end was cut by 3 bases, the J end by 1 base, with 10 bases between. Germline V CDR1 and CDR2: LGHDT, YNNKEL (reference sequence). In DNA form, the CDR3 reads TGTGCCAGCAGCCACGGGCGAAGTTCTGGAAACACCATATATTTT. Protein: CASSHGRSSGNTIYF. Full variable domain (rest looked up from reference TRBV3-1 and TRBJ1-3): DTAVSQTPKYLVTQMGNDKSIKCEQNLGHDTMYWYKQDSKKFLKIMFSYNNKELIINETVPNRFSPKSPDKAHLNLHINSLELGDSAVYFCASSHGRSSGNTIYFGEGSWLTVV.

J is TRBJ2-7 and V is TRBV5-4; 14 bases are shared with TRBD2. Germline loops: CDR1 SGHNT, CDR2 YYREEE (reference sequence). V lost 4 bases to trimming and J lost 2 bases; unmatched junction nucleotides: 5. CDR3 size: 16 residues. This chain's CDR3 is CASSSGLAGGTYEQYF. The CDR3 nucleotides are TGTGCCAGCAGCAGCGGACTAGCGGGAGGTACCTACGAGCAGTACTTC.

The V call is TRBV12-3 or TRBV12-4, the J call TRBJ2-5, with D possibly being TRBD1 or TRBD2 (5 bases each). CDR3 size: 13 residues. Trimming stripped 6 bases from V and 5 bases from J, with 13 bases between. The CDR3 DNA follows: TGTGCCAGCAGCCAAGGGACGGGGGAGACCCAGTACTTC. This codes for CASSQGTGETQYF.

The rearrangement joins TRBV3-1 to TRBJ2-7, with D possibly matching TRBD1 (5 bases). V dropped 0 bases and J dropped 3 bases, with 12 bases sitting between them. The CDR3 sequence is 15 residues long. In germline, CDR1 is LGHDT, CDR2 YNNKEL (reference sequence). Here the CDR3 reads CASSQDLGRGYEQYF. CDR3 DNA sequence: TGTGCCAGCAGCCAAGATCTGGGGCGCGGCTACGAGCAGTACTTC.

The chain joins TRBV5-6 to TRBJ1-6; 10 positions agree with TRBD1. V gave up 4 bases and J gave up 14 bases; unmatched junction bases: 12. The CDR3 is 15 amino acids. Germline CDR1 is SGHDT and CDR2 is YYEEEE. In DNA form, the CDR3 reads TGTGCCAGCAGCCTCCGGGACAGGGGTCTCCCCACCCTCCACTTT. Translated: CASSLRDRGLPTLHF.

This clonotype has a handful of counts. The V gene is TRBV3-1, the J gene TRBJ2-6, with 7 bases identical to TRBD2. The germline CDR1 and CDR2 sequences are LGHDT and YNNKEL (reference sequence). Unmatched junction bases numbered 0, after V lost 4 bases and J lost 0 bases. The CDR3 covers 15 residues. This CDR3 is CASSRGGSGANVLTF. CDR3 coding DNA: TGTGCCAGCAGCCGCGGGGGCTCTGGGGCCAACGTCCTGACTTTC.

The chain links TRBV20-1 to TRBJ2-5; 8 positions match TRBD1. V shed 6 bases and J 1 base; nucleotides not matched to a gene: 10. This CDR3 comprises 15 residues. Germline V CDR1 and CDR2: DFQATT, SNEGSKA (reference sequence). The CDR3, as DNA: TGCAGTGCCCACCAGGGGGCGCGCGGCCAAGAGACCCAGTACTTC. It yields the protein CSAHQGARGQETQYF.

The chain has TRBV4-1 and TRBJ2-7; possible D gene TRBD2, 5 bases. The CDR3 contains 13 residues. V shed 3 bases and J shed 6 bases, with 12 bases lying between them. Germline CDR1 reads MGHRA; CDR2 reads YSYEKL. CDR3: CASSQPGGLEQYF. The DNA for the CDR3 is TGCGCCAGCAGCCAGCCTGGCGGGCTCGAGCAGTACTTC.

The chain recombines TRBV11-2 with TRBJ2-1; 11 bases map to TRBD1. CDR1 and CDR2 from the germline V gene are SGHAT and FQNNGV. Losses at the gene ends were 4 bases for V and 6 bases for J; bases not matched to a gene: 5. The CDR3 is 15 amino acids. The chain's CDR3 is CASSSGQGDFNEQFF. In nucleotides, the CDR3 is TGTGCCAGCAGCTCGGGACAGGGGGACTTCAATGAGCAGTTCTTC.

J is TRBJ2-3 and V is TRBV10-3; 8 bases are shared with TRBD2. Trimming at V came to 6 bases and at J to 3 bases, leaving 5 bases not matched to a gene. Germline values: CDR1 ENHRY, CDR2 SYGVKD. The CDR3 runs 14 residues. DNA of the CDR3: TGTGCCATCAGGCGGGGGGCAGTGACAGATACGCAGTATTTT. Translation: CAIRRGAVTDTQYF.

V and J are TRBV29-1 and TRBJ2-4; the D gene is possibly TRBD2 (5 bases). The ends were cut back, 4 bases at V and 1 base at J, with 5 bases in the middle. CDR1 is SQVTM and CDR2 is ANQGSEA in the germline V gene. This CDR3 is built from 12 residues. The CDR3 nucleotides are TGCAGCGTTGGGGAGGCCAAAAACATTCAGTACTTC. It codes for CSVGEAKNIQYF.